This T cell receptor (beta chain) emerged from a study of sequential checkpoint blockade in melanoma. Looking at the study overall: Arm A got nivolumab then ipilimumab; arm B the reverse, 1:1.

This clone was picked up one time. Germline V gives CDR1 MNHEY, CDR2 SVGAGI. CDR3 size: 16 residues. Regarding treatment: randomized to nivolumab then ipilimumab (arm A) or the reverse (arm B). Live CD3+CD8+ CD19− CD56− cells were sorted from PBMCs. The protocol was immunoSEQ multiplex PCR, while the TCRdb copy is restricted to in-frame clones and leaves out a portion. Here the sample spans about 22,000 clones, 75% to 90% being singletons. This TCR came from a human donor with melanoma. J is TRBJ2-5 and V is TRBV6-5, with 11 bases fitting TRBD2. The end of the DNA is better explained by TRBJ2-7, so the J call may be wrong. Sample: CD8+ T cells sorted from blood (inferred from file names), taken from a patient given nivolumab and ipilimumab in sequence. The CDR3 here is CASSYSSGRVSYEQYF. CDR3 bases: TGTGCCAGCAGTTACTCTAGCGGGAGGGTGTCCTACGAGCAGTACTTC.